A selection of T cell receptor beta chains follows, all from one sample in a study of multiple sclerosis patients with progressive multifocal leukoencephalopathy. The table came from immunoSEQ multiplex PCR; TCRdb's copy has only in-frame clones and leaves some out. Of 30,000 or so clones listed, roughly 85% are singletons. The material was PBMCs, obtained from a patient treated with natalizumab. These receptors all stem from a woman under 40 with progressive multifocal leukoencephalopathy. CDR3s include the opening cysteine and the closing phenylalanine or tryptophan. D genes are given only for firm matches. Where a row states a size, it is once, few, many or the class of an expanded clone; other rows omit it.

clone size	D gene	J gene	V gene	CDR3 protein	CDR3 DNA
NA	NA	TRBJ1-6	TRBV11-2	CASSFEFSPLHF	TGTGCCAGCAGCTTTGAGTTTTCACCCCTCCACTTT
NA	TRBD2	TRBJ2-1	TRBV12-5	CASGLFPLGEGPDEQFF	TGTGCTAGTGGTTTGTTCCCCCTGGGGGAGGGCCCAGATGAGCAGTTCTTC
NA	TRBD2	TRBJ2-1	TRBV29-1	CSAGLADTYNEQFF	TGCAGCGCAGGACTAGCGGATACTTACAATGAGCAGTTCTTC
NA	NA	TRBJ2-3	TRBV11-2	CASSLDLEVRVDTQYF	TGTGCCAGCAGCTTAGATTTAGAAGTGAGGGTAGATACGCAGTATTTT
NA	NA	TRBJ1-1	TRBV30	CAWNQGPTEAFF	TGTGCCTGGAATCAGGGCCCCACTGAAGCTTTCTTT
NA	TRBD2	TRBJ2-1	TRBV11-3	CASSRLAGGLDEQFF	TGTGCCAGCAGCCGACTAGCGGGAGGGCTCGATGAGCAGTTCTTC
NA	NA	TRBJ1-1	TRBV10-3	CAISEPGPGTEAFF	TGTGCCATCAGTGAGCCCGGTCCGGGGACTGAAGCTTTCTTT
NA	NA	TRBJ2-3	TRBV7-9	CASSSSDTLRTDTQYF	TGTGCCAGCAGCTCCTCTGACACGCTTCGCACAGATACGCAGTATTTT
NA	TRBD2	TRBJ2-3	TRBV28	CASSLPVAGFTDTQYF	TGTGCCAGCAGTTTACCCGTAGCGGGTTTTACAGATACGCAGTATTTT
NA	TRBD2	TRBJ2-7	TRBV7-9	CASSERLAGGRSYEQYF	TGTGCCAGCAGCGAAAGACTAGCGGGAGGTCGGTCCTACGAGCAGTACTTC
NA	TRBD1	TRBJ2-2	TRBV7-2	CASSFRQGAGELFF	TGTGCCAGCAGCTTCCGGCAGGGGGCCGGGGAGCTGTTTTTT
NA	NA	TRBJ2-7	TRBV7-2	CANSSSYEQYF	TGTGCCAACAGCTCATCCTACGAGCAGTACTTC
once	NA	TRBJ2-3	TRBV4-3	CASSQDTRGSDTQYF	TGCGCCAGCAGCCAAGATACTCGGGGGTCAGATACGCAGTATTTT
NA	TRBD2	TRBJ2-6	TRBV7-9	CASSGDRGGAYRGANVLTF	TGTGCCAGCAGCGGCGATCGCGGGGGGGCCTATCGTGGGGCCAACGTCCTGACTTTC
NA	TRBD2	TRBJ2-7	TRBV7-9	CASSLDLAGPYEQYF	TGTGCCAGCAGCTTAGACCTAGCGGGACCCTACGAGCAGTACTTC
NA	NA	TRBJ2-3	TRBV6-5	CASGEFLTDTQYF	TGTGCCAGTGGGGAGTTCCTGACAGATACGCAGTATTTT
NA	NA	TRBJ1-1	TRBV6-1	CASSEDRDTEAFF	TGTGCCAGCAGTGAAGACCGGGACACTGAAGCTTTCTTT
NA	TRBD1	TRBJ2-6	TRBV5-4	CASSRPGTGTGANVLTF	TGTGCCAGCAGCCGTCCCGGGACAGGGACTGGGGCCAACGTCCTGACTTTC
NA	NA	TRBJ1-5	TRBV11-2	CASSLELGQPQHF	TGTGCCAGCAGCTTAGAGTTGGGTCAGCCCCAGCATTTT
NA	NA	TRBJ1-1	TRBV9	CASSVAGQATEAFF	TGTGCCAGCAGCGTAGCGGGGCAGGCCACTGAAGCTTTCTTT